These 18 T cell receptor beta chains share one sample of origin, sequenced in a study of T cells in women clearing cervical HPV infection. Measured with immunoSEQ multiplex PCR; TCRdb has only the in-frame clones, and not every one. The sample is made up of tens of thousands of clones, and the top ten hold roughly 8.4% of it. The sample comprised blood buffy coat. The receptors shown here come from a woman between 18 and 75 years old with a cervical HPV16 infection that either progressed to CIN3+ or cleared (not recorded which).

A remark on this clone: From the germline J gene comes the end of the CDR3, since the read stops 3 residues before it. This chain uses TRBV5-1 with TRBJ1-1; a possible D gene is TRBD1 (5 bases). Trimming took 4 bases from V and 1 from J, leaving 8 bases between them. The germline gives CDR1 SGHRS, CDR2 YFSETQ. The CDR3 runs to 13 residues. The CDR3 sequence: CASSNGQNTEAFF. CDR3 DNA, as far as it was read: TGCGCCAGCAGCAATGGACAGAACACTGAA.

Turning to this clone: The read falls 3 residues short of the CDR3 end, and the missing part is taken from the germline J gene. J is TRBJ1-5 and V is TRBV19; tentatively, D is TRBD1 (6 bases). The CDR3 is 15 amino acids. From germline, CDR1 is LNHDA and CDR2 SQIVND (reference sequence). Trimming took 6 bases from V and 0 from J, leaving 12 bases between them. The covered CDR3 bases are TGTGCCAGTAGGATGACAGGAACTAGCAATCAGCCC. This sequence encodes CASRMTGTSNQP. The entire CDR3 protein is CASRMTGTSNQPQHF. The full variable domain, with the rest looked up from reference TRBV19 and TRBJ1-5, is DGGITQSPKYLFRKEGQNVTLSCEQNLNHDAMYWYRQDPGQGLRLIYYSQIVNDFQKGDIAEGYSVSREKKESFPLTVTSAQKNPTAFYLCASRMTGTSNQPQHFGDGTRLSIL.

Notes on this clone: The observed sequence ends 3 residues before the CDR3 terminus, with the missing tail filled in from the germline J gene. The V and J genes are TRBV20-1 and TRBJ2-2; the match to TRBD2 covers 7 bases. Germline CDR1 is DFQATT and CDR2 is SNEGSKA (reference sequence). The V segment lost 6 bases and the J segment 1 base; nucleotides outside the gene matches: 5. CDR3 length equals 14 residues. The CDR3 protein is CSARSGGNTGELFF. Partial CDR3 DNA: TGCAGTGCCAGGTCGGGGGGGAACACCGGGGAG.

The CDR3 DNA, read in part, is TGTGCCAGCAGCCCCACTTTCGGCGGGAGTTCTCGAAATGAG. Translation gives CASSPTFGGSSRNE. The CDR3 as a whole reads CASSPTFGGSSRNEQFF. V usage is TRBV7-3 and J usage is TRBJ2-1; 7 positions agree with TRBD2. The read ends 3 residues shy of where the CDR3 ends; the end is completed using the germline J gene. CDR3 size: 17 residues. Germline values: CDR1 SGHTA, CDR2 FQGTGA. J lost 7 bases, V lost 5 bases, and 17 bases had no gene match.

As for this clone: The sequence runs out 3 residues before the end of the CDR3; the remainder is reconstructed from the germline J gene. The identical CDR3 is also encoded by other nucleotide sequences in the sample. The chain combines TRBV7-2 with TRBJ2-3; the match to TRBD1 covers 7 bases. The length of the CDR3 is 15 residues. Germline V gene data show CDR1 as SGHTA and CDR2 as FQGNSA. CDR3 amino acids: CASSLGTESNQPQYF. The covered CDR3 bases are TGTGCCAGCAGCTTGGGGACAGAAAGCAATCAGCCG.

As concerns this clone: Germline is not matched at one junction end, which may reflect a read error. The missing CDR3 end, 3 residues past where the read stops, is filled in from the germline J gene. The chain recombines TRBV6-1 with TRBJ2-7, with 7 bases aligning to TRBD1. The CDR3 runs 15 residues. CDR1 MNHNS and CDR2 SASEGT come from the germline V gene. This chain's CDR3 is CSSSEVGTDFYEQYF. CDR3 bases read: TGTTCCAGCAGTGAAGTAGGGACAGACTTCTACGAG.

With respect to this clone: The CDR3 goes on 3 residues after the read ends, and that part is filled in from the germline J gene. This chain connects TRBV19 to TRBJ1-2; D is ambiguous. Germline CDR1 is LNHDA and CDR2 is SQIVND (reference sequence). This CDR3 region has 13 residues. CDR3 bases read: TGTGCCAGTCGAGCGGGAAACGCAGATACC. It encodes CASRAGNADT. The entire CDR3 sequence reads CASRAGNADTYTF.

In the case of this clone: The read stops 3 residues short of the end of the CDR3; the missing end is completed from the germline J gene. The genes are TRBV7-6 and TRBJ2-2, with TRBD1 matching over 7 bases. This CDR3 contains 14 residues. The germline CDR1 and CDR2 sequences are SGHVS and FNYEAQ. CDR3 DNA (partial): TGTGCCAGCAGCTTAGTACAGGGGAATTCACCG. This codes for CASSLVQGNSP. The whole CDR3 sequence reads CASSLVQGNSPLFF.

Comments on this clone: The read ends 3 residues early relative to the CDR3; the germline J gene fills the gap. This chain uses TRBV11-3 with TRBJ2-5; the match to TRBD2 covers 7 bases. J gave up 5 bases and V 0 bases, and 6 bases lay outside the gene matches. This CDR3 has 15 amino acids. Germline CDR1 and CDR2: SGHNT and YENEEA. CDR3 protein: CASSLEAGVSETQYF. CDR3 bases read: TGTGCCAGCAGCTTAGAGGCGGGAGTATCGGAGACC. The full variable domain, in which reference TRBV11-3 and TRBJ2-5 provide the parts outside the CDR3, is EAGVVQSPRYKIIEKKQPVAFWCNPISGHNTLYWYLQNLGQGPELLIRYENEEAVDDSQLPKDRFSAERLKGVDSTLKIQPAELGDSAVYLCASSLEAGVSETQYFGPGTRLLVL.

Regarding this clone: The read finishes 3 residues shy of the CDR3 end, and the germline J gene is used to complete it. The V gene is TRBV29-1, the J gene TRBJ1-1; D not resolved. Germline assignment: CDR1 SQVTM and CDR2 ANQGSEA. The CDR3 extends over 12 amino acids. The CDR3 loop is CSGAGGRTEAFF. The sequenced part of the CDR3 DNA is TGCAGCGGCGCGGGAGGGCGGACCGAA. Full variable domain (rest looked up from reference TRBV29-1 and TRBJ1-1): SAVISQKPSRDICQRGTSLTIQCQVDSQVTMMFWYRQQPGQSLTLIATANQGSEATYESGFVIDKFPISRPNLTFSTLTVSNMSPEDSSIYLCSGAGGRTEAFFGQGTRLTVV.

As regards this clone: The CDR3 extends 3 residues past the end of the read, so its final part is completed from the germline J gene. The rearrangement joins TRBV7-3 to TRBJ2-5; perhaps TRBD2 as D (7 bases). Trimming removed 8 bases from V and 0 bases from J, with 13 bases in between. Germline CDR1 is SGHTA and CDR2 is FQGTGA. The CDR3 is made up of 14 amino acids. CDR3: CASGGGGYQETQYF. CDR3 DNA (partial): TGTGCCAGCGGGGGCGGGGGCTACCAAGAGACC. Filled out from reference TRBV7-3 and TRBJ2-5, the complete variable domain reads GAGVSQTPSNKVTEKGKYVELRCDPISGHTALYWYRQSLGQGPEFLIYFQGTGAADDSGLPNDRFFAVRPEGSVSTLKIQRTERGDSAVYLCASGGGGYQETQYFGPGTRLLVL.

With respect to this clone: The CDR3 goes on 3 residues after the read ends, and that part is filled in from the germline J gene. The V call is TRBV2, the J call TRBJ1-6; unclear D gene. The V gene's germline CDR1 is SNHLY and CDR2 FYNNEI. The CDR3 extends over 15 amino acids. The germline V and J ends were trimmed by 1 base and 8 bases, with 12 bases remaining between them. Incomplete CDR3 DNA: TGTGCCAGCAGTGAAGAATCCGGGGTCTATTCACCC. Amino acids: CASSEESGVYSP. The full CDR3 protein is CASSEESGVYSPLHF.

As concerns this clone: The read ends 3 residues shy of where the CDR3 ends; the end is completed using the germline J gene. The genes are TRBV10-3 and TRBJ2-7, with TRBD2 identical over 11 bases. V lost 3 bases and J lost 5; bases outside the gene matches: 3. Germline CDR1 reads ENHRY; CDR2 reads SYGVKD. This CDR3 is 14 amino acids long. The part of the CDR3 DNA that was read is TGTGCCATCAGTGATCTAGCGGGAGGCCACGAG. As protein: CAISDLAGGHE. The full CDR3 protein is CAISDLAGGHEQYF.

The sequenced CDR3 bases are TGTGCCAGCAGCTGGGACTCCCGAGCTGAG. As protein: CASSWDSRAE. The complete CDR3 protein is CASSWDSRAEQFF. This chain links TRBV2 with TRBJ2-1; a weak D match, TRBD2 (6 bases). The observed sequence ends 3 residues before the CDR3 terminus, with the missing tail filled in from the germline J gene. Germline lookup yields CDR1 SNHLY and CDR2 FYNNEI. Trimming took off 6 bases at V and 9 bases at J, with 15 bases between the two ends. The CDR3 loop spans 13 amino acids.

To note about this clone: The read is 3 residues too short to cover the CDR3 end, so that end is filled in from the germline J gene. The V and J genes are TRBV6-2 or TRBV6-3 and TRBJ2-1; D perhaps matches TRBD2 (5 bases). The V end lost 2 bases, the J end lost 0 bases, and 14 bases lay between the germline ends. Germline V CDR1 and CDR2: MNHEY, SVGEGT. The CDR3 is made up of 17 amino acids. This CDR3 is CASSYGKRPISYNEQFF. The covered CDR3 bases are TGTGCCAGCAGTTACGGGAAGCGGCCTATCTCCTACAATGAG.

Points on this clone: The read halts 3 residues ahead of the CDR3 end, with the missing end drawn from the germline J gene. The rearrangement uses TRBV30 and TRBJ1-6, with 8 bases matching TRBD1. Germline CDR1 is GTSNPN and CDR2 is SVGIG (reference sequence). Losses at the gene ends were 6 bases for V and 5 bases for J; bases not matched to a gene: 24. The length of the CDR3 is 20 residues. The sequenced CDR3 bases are TGTGCCTGCACCGCGCAGGGACAGGCAACGAGGGTGGTCAATAATTCACCC. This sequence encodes CACTAQGQATRVVNNSP. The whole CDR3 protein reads CACTAQGQATRVVNNSPLHF.

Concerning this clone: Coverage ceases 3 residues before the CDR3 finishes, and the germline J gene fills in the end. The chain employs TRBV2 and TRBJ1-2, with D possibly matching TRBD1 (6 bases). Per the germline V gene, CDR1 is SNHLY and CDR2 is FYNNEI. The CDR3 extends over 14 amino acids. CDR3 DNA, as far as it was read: TGTGCCAGCAGTGAAGCGCGTACAGGGAAAGGC. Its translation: CASSEARTGKG. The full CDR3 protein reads CASSEARTGKGYTF.

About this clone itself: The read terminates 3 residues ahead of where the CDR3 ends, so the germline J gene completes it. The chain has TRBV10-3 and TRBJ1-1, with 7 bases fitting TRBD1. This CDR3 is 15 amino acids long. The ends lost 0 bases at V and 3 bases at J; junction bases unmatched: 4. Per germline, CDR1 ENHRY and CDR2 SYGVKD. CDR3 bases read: TGTGCCATCAGTGAGTCGACAGGGTTCGACACTGAA. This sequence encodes CAISESTGFDTE. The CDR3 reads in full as CAISESTGFDTEAFF.